A selection of T cell receptor beta chains follows, all from one sample in a study of cytomegalovirus exposure and HLA in healthy donors. Produced via immunoSEQ multiplex PCR; TCRdb's table is partial and in-frame only. The repertoire includes about 190,000 clones, 75% to 90% of them detected once, and 1% to 1.5% sits in the top ten. Sample: PBMCs. These TCRs come from a man younger than 45 in good health and CMV-seronegative. Each CDR3 is given with its conserved first and last residue. D genes are given only for firm matches. Rows give clone size only sometimes, using once, few, many, or a class for an expanded clone.

j_call d_call clone_size v_call cdr3_aa cdr3_nt
TRBJ2-3 TRBD2 . TRBV5-6 CASSLGTSGSDTQYF TGTGCCAGCAGCTTAGGGACTAGCGGGTCAGATACGCAGTATTTT
TRBJ1-2 . once TRBV6-1 CASTNGGYGYTF TGTGCCAGCACCAACGGTGGCTATGGCTACACCTTC
TRBJ2-2 TRBD2 . TRBV27 CATNSGGPNTGELFF TGTGCCACCAATAGCGGGGGGCCCAACACCGGGGAGCTGTTTTTT
TRBJ1-2 . . TRBV5-1 CASSRGGSDGYTF TGCGCCAGCAGCCGGGGGGGGTCTGATGGCTACACCTTC
TRBJ2-7 TRBD2 . TRBV7-2 CASSRLPGTSGTSYEQYF TGTGCCAGCAGCCGGCTTCCTGGGACTAGCGGAACCTCCTACGAGCAGTACTTC
TRBJ2-1 TRBD2 . TRBV18 CASSRVAGLVYNEQFF TGTGCCAGCTCACGGGTAGCGGGATTGGTTTACAATGAGCAGTTCTTC
TRBJ1-3 TRBD1 . TRBV4-3 CASSRDRVSSGNTIYF TGCGCCAGCAGCCGAGACAGGGTTTCCTCTGGAAACACCATATATTTT
TRBJ1-5 . . TRBV19 CASSIPTDLNQPQHF TGTGCCAGTAGTATCCCGACAGACCTCAATCAGCCCCAGCATTTT
TRBJ2-5 TRBD1 . TRBV5-1 CASSQGANLQETQYF TGCGCCAGCAGCCAGGGGGCCAACTTACAAGAGACCCAGTACTTC
TRBJ2-7 TRBD2 . TRBV2 CALRTSGNEQYF TGTGCCCTAAGGACTAGCGGCAACGAGCAGTACTTC
TRBJ1-4 . . TRBV18 CASSPGSNEKLFF TGTGCCAGCTCCCCCGGGTCTAATGAAAAACTGTTTTTT
TRBJ2-1 . . TRBV27 CASSLWATNEQFF TGTGCCAGCAGTTTATGGGCCACCAATGAGCAGTTCTTC
TRBJ2-1 TRBD2 . TRBV2 CASNEGRGDEQFF TGTGCCAGCAACGAAGGGAGGGGCGATGAGCAGTTCTTC
TRBJ1-4 . . TRBV6-1 CASSTQGATNEKLFF TGTGCCAGCAGCACACAGGGTGCAACTAATGAAAAACTGTTTTTT
TRBJ2-2 . once TRBV9 CASSQTTTGELFF TGTGCCAGCTCCCAGACTACAACCGGGGAGCTGTTTTTT